A selection of T cell receptor beta chains follows, all from one sample in a study of T cell changes during pregnancy in multiple sclerosis. Repertoires were generated with immunoSEQ multiplex PCR, while TCRdb's copy carries only in-frame clones and drops some. The sample consists of roughly 54,000 clones, 80% to 95% of them appearing once. This specimen was CD4+ T cells from peripheral blood mononuclear cells, taken after pregnancy. The origin of the receptors is a female donor with multiple sclerosis, enrolled in a pregnancy study. Each CDR3 is given without its conserved first and last residue. The order of the fields is CDR3 length, V gene, J gene, CDR3 protein.

len: 11
v_gene: TRBV6-5
j_gene: TRBJ1-1
CDR3aa: ASMNGGGTEAF

len: 14
v_gene: TRBV11-3
j_gene: TRBJ2-7
CDR3aa: ASSLDGQRGAYEQY

len: 10
v_gene: TRBV19
j_gene: TRBJ2-3
CDR3aa: ASSLAESTQY

len: 11
v_gene: TRBV12-5
j_gene: TRBJ2-2
CDR3aa: ASGFSGTGELF

len: 11
v_gene: TRBV12-5
j_gene: TRBJ2-1
CDR3aa: ASGKHAGDEQF

len: 14
v_gene: TRBV7-3
j_gene: TRBJ2-3
CDR3aa: ASSLGLAGETDTQY

len: 11
v_gene: TRBV10-2
j_gene: TRBJ1-2
CDR3aa: ASRTGANYGYT

len: 16
v_gene: TRBV5-5
j_gene: TRBJ2-7
CDR3aa: ASSFSGQGWHPPYEQY

len: 16
v_gene: TRBV28
j_gene: TRBJ2-7
CDR3aa: ASSPGTSGGGSTYEQY

len: 12
v_gene: TRBV10-3
j_gene: TRBJ1-1
CDR3aa: AIRGGTVNTEAF

len: 10
v_gene: TRBV7-3
j_gene: TRBJ1-2
CDR3aa: ASSLTGYGYT

len: 11
v_gene: TRBV6-5
j_gene: TRBJ2-2
CDR3aa: ASTRGQGRELF

len: 11
v_gene: TRBV25-1
j_gene: TRBJ1-1
CDR3aa: ASIDRVNTEAF

len: 12
v_gene: TRBV5-6
j_gene: TRBJ1-2
CDR3aa: ASSLTGLNYGYT

len: 13
v_gene: TRBV7-7
j_gene: TRBJ1-4
CDR3aa: ASSAGGLSNEKLF

len: 12
v_gene: TRBV10-3
j_gene: TRBJ1-1
CDR3aa: AISLTTGLTEAF

len: 16
v_gene: TRBV4-2
j_gene: TRBJ1-2
CDR3aa: ASSQNSNQGGGGYGYT

len: 13
v_gene: TRBV2
j_gene: TRBJ2-3
CDR3aa: ASYISGINTDTQY

len: 15
v_gene: TRBV9
j_gene: TRBJ1-3
CDR3aa: ASSAAPGGAAGNTIY

len: 13
v_gene: TRBV6-5
j_gene: TRBJ1-1
CDR3aa: ASSRDRVMNTEAF

len: 10
v_gene: TRBV19
j_gene: TRBJ1-2
CDR3aa: ASSFLEDGYT

len: 13
v_gene: TRBV5-4
j_gene: TRBJ1-1
CDR3aa: ASSLAGVMNTEAF

len: 12
v_gene: TRBV11-1
j_gene: TRBJ2-2
CDR3aa: ASRFLGAGGELF

len: 15
v_gene: TRBV5-5
j_gene: TRBJ1-4
CDR3aa: ASSHGQDPRGGEKLF